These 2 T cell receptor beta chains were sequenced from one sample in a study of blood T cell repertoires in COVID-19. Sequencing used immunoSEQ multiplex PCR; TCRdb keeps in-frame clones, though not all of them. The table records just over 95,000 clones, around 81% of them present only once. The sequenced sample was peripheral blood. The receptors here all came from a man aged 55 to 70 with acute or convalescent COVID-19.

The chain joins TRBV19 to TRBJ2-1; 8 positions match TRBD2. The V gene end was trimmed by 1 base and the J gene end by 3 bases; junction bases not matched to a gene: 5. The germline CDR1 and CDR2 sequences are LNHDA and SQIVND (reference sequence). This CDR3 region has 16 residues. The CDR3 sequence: CASSIAGGAYYNEQFF. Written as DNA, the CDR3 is TGTGCCAGTAGTATAGCCGGGGGGGCTTACTACAATGAGCAGTTCTTC.

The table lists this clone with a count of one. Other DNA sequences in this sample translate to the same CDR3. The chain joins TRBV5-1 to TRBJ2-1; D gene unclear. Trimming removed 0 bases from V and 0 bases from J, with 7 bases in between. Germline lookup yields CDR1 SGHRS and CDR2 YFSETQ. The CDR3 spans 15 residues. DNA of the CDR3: TGCGCCAGCAGCTTGGATGGCAGCTCCTACAATGAGCAGTTCTTC. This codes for CASSLDGSSYNEQFF.